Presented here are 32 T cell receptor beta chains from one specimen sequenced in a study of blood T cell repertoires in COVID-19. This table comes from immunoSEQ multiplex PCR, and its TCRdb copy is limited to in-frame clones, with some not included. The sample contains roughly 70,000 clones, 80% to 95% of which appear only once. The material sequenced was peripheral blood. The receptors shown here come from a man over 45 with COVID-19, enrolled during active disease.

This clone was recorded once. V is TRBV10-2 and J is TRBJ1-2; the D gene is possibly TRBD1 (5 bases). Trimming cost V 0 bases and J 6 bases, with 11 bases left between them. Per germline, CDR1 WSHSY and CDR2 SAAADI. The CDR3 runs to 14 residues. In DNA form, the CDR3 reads TGCGCCAGCAGTGAGTCGAGAATAGGGGATGGCTACACCTTC. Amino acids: CASSESRIGDGYTF.

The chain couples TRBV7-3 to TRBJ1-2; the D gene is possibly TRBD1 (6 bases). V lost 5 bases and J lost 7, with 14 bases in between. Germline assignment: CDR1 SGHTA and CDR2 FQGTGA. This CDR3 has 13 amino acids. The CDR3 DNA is TGTGCCAGCAGCCCTGGCTCAGGGGCTGGCTACACCTTC. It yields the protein CASSPGSGAGYTF.

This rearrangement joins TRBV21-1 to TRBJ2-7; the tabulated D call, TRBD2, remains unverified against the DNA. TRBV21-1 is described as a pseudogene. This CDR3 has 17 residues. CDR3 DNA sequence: TGTGCCAGCAGCAAAGCAAACTACCCCCGAGGGGCGGGGGAGCAGTACGTC. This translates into CASSKANYPRGAGEQYV.

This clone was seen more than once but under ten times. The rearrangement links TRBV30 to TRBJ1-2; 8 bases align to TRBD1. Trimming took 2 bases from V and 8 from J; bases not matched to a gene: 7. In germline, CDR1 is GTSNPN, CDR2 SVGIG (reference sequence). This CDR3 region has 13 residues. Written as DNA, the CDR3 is TGTGCCTGGAGTCCACAGGGGGAGGACGGCTACACCTTC. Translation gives CAWSPQGEDGYTF.

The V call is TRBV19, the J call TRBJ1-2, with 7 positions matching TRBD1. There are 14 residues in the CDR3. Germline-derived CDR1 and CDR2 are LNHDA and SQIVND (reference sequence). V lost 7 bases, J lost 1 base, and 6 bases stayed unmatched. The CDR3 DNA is TGTGCCAGTACCAAAGGGACAGTTAACTATGGCTACACCTTC. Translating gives CASTKGTVNYGYTF.

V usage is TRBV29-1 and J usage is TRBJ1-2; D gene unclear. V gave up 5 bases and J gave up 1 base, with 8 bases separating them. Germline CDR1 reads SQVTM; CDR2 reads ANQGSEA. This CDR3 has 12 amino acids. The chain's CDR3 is CSVQTFNYGYTF. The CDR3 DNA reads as TGCAGCGTTCAGACATTTAACTATGGCTACACCTTC.

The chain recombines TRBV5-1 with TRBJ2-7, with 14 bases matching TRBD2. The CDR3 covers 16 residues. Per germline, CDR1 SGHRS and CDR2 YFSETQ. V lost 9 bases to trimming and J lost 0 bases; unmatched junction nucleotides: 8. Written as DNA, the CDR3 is TGCGCCACCCCGACTAGCGGGAGGGCCTGCTCCTACGAGCAGTACGTC. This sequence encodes CATPTSGRACSYEQYV.

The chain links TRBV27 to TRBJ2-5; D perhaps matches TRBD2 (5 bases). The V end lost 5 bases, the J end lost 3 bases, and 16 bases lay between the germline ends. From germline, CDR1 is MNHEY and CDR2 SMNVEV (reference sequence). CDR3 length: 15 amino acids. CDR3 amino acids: CASSPSWTGEETQYF. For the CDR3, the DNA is TGTGCCAGCAGTCCTTCCTGGACTGGAGAAGAGACCCAGTACTTC.

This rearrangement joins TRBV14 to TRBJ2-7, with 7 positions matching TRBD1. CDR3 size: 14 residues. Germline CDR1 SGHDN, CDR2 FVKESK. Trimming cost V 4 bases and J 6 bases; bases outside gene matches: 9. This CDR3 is CASSPTRGGGEQYV. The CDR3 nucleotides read TGTGCCAGCAGCCCGACACGAGGGGGCGGCGAGCAGTACGTC.

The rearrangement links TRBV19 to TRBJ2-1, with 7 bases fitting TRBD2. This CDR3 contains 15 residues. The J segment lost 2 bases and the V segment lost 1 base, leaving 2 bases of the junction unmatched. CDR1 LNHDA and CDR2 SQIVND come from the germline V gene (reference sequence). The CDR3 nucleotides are TGTGCCAGTAGTATAGCGGGAGGTACCTACAATGAGCAGTTCTTC. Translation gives CASSIAGGTYNEQFF.

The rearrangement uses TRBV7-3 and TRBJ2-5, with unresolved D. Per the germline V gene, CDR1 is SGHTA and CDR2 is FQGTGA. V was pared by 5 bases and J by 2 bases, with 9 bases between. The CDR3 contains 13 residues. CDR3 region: CASSRDRQETQYF. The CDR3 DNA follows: TGTGCCAGCAGCCGTGATAGACAAGAGACCCAGTACTTC.

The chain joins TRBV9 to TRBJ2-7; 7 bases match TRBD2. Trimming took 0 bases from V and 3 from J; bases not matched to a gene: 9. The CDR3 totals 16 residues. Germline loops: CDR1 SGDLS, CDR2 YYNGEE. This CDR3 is CASSVGPGLAVYEQYF. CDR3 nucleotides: TGTGCCAGCAGCGTAGGTCCGGGGCTAGCGGTCTACGAGCAGTACTTC.

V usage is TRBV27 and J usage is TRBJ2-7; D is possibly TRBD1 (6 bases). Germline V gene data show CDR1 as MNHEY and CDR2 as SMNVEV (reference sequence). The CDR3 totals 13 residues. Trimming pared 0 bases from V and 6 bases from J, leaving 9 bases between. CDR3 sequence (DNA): TGTGCCAGCAGTTTATCCCAGGGGAGCGAGCAGTACGTC. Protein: CASSLSQGSEQYV.

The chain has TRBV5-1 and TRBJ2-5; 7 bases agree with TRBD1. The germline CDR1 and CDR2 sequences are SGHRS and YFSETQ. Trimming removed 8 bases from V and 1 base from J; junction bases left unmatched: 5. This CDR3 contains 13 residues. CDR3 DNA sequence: TGCGCCAGTAACGACAGGGTCCAAGAGACCCAGTACTTC. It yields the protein CASNDRVQETQYF.

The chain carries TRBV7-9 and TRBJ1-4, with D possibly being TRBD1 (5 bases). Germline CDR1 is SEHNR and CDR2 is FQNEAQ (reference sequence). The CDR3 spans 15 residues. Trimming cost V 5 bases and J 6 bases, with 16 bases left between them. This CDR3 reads CASSLRGAGDEKLFF. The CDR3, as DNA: TGTGCCAGCAGCCTGAGGGGCGCGGGAGATGAAAAACTGTTTTTT. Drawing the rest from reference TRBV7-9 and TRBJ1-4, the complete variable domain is DTGVSQNPRHKITKRGQNVTFRCDPISEHNRLYWYRQTLGQGPEFLTYFQNEAQLEKSRLLSDRFSAERPKGSFSTLEIQRTEQGDSAMYLCASSLRGAGDEKLFFGSGTQLSVL.

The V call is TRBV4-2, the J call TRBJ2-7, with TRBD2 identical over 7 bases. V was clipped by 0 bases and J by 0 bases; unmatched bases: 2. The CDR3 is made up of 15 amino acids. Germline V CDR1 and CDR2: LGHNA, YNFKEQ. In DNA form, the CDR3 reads TGTGCCAGCAGCCAAGAGCGGGAGTTCTCCTACGAGCAGTACTTC. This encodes CASSQEREFSYEQYF.

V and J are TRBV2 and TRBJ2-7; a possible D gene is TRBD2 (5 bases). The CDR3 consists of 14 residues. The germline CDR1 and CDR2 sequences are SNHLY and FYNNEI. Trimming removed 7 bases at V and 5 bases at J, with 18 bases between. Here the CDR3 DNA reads TGTGCCAGCACCGAAACATGGGGAGACCACGAGCAGTACTTC. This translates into CASTETWGDHEQYF.

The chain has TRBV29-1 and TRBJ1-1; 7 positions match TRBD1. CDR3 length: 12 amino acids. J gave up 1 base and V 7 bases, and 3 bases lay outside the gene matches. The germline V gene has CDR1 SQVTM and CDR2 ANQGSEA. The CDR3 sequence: CSGGTANTEAFF. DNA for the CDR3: TGCAGCGGTGGGACAGCGAACACTGAAGCTTTCTTT.

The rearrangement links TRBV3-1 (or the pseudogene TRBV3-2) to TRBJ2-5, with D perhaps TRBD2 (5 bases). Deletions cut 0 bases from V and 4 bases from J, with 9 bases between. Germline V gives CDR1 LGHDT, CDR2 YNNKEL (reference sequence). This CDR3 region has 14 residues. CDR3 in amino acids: CASSQDWAGETQYF. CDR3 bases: TGTGCCAGCAGCCAAGACTGGGCGGGAGAGACCCAGTACTTC.

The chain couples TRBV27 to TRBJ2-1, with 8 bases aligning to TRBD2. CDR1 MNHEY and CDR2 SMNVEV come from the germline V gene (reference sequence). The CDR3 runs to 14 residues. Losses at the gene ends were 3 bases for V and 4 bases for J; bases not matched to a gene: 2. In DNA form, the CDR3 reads TGTGCCAGCAGTTTTACGGGAGGGTACAATGAGCAGTTCTTC. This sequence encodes CASSFTGGYNEQFF.

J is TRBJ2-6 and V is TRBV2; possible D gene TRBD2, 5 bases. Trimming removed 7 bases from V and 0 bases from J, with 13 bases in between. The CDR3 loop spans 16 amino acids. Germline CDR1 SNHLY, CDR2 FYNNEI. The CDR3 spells CASTSGGPSGANVLTF. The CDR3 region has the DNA TGTGCCAGCACGTCAGGCGGGCCCTCTGGGGCCAACGTCCTGACTTTC.

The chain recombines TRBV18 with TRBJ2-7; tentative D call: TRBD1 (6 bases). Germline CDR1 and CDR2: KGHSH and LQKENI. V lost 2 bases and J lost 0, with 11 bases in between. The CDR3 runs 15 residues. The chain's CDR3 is CASSPSPGASYEQYF. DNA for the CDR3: TGTGCCAGCTCACCATCCCCAGGGGCCTCCTACGAGCAGTACTTC.

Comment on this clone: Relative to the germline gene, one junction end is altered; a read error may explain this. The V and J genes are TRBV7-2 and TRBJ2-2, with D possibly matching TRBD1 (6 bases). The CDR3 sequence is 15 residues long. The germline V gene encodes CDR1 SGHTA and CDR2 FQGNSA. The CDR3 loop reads CASTLQGLNTGELFF. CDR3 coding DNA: TGTGCCAGCACCTTACAGGGCTTGAACACCGGGGAGCTGTTTTTT.

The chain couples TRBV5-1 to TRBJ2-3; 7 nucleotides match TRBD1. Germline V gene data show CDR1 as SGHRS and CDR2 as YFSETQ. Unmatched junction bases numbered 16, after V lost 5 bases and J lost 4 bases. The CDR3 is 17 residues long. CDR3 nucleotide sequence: TGCGCCAGCAGGTCTGAAATTGGGAGAGGGGGCGCAGATACGCAGTATTTT. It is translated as CASRSEIGRGGADTQYF.

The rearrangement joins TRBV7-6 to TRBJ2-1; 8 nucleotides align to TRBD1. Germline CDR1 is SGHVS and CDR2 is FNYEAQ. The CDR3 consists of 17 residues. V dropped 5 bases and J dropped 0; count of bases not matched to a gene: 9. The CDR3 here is CASSPRTGWNSYNEQFF. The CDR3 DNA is TGTGCCAGCAGCCCGAGGACAGGGTGGAACTCCTACAATGAGCAGTTCTTC. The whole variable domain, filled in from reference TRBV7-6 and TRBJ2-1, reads GAGVSQSPRYKVTKRGQDVALRCDPISGHVSLYWYRQALGQGPEFLTYFNYEAQQDKSGLPNDRFSAERPEGSISTLTIQRTEQRDSAMYRCASSPRTGWNSYNEQFFGPGTRLTVL.

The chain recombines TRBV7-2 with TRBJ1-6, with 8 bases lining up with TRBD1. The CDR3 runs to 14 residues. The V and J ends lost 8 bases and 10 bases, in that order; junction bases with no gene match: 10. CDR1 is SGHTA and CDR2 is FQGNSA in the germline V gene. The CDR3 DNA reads TGTGCCAGCGGCGAGGACAGGGACGGCTCACCCCTCCACTTT. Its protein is CASGEDRDGSPLHF.

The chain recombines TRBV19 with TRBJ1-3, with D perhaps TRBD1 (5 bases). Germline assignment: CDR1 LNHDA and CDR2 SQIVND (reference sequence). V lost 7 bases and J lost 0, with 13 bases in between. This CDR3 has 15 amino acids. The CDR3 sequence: CASIRGSSSGNTIYF. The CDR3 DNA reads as TGTGCCAGTATCCGGGGGAGCAGCTCTGGAAACACCATATATTTT.

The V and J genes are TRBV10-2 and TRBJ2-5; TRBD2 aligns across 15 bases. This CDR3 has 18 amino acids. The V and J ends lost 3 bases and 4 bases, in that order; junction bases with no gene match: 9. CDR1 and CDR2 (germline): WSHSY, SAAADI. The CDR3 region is CASSDGLAGGPNRETQYF. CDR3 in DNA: TGCGCCAGCAGTGACGGACTAGCGGGAGGGCCCAACAGAGAGACCCAGTACTTC.

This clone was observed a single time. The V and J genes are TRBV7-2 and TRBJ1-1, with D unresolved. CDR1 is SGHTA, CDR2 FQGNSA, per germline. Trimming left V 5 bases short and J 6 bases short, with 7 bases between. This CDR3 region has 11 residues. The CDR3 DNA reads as TGTGCCAGCAGCCCCGTTTCTGAAGCTTTCTTT. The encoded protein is CASSPVSEAFF.

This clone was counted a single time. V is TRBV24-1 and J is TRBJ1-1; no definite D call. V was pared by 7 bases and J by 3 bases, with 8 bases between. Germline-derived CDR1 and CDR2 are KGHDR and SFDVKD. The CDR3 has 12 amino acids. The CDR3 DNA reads TGTGCCACCAGCCTGGGAGACACTGAAGCTTTCTTT. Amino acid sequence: CATSLGDTEAFF.

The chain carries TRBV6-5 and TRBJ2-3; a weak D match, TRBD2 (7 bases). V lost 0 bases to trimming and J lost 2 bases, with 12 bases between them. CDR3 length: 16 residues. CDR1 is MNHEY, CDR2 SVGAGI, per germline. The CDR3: CASSYSRGGDTDTQYF. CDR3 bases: TGTGCCAGCAGTTACTCGAGGGGGGGCGACACAGATACGCAGTATTTT.

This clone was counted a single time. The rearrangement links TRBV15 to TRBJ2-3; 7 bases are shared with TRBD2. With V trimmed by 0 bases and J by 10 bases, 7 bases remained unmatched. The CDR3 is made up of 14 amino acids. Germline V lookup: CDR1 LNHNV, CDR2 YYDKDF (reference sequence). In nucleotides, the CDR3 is TGTGCCACCAGCAGAGACCATAGCGGGTCATCGCAGTATTTT. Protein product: CATSRDHSGSSQYF.